This is a list of T cell receptor beta chains from one sample in a study of control samples from healthy donors and cancer patients. TCRdb's copy holds only in-frame clones and misses some; the assay was immunoSEQ multiplex PCR. The sample lists roughly 18,000 clones, 88% occurring once. The source material was PBMCs. The receptors derive from a woman aged 55-70 years with head and neck cancer. The conserved cysteine and the conserved F or W are not part of the CDR3 here.

j_gene: TRBJ1-2; v_gene: TRBV20-1; CDR3aa: SARVGSVWG
j_gene: TRBJ2-1; v_gene: TRBV28; CDR3aa: ATDGAGTGGDEQF
j_gene: TRBJ1-1; v_gene: TRBV7-9; CDR3aa: ASSWPQGSRTEAF
j_gene: TRBJ2-5; v_gene: TRBV2; CDR3aa: ASMPGQQETQY
j_gene: TRBJ2-7; v_gene: TRBV29-1; CDR3aa: SAGLAGAIGEQY
j_gene: TRBJ2-7; v_gene: TRBV18; CDR3aa: ASSPHIAGVLEQY
j_gene: TRBJ2-1; v_gene: TRBV28; CDR3aa: ASNAGDYNEQF
j_gene: TRBJ2-3; v_gene: TRBV27; CDR3aa: ASSLGTGSTDTQY
j_gene: TRBJ2-1; v_gene: TRBV2; CDR3aa: ASTPTSPRLNEQF
j_gene: TRBJ2-7; v_gene: TRBV7-8; CDR3aa: ASSLGTGRYEQY
j_gene: TRBJ2-7; v_gene: TRBV27; CDR3aa: ASRPLAGVPYEQY
j_gene: TRBJ1-3; v_gene: TRBV28; CDR3aa: ASAMRGPGNTIY
j_gene: TRBJ1-1; v_gene: TRBV2; CDR3aa: ASSDSPTEAF
j_gene: TRBJ2-1; v_gene: TRBV2; CDR3aa: ASSDSPGTSGRNEQF
j_gene: TRBJ2-7; v_gene: TRBV10-3; CDR3aa: AISRQDTYEQY
j_gene: TRBJ1-1; v_gene: TRBV27; CDR3aa: ASSFQGLNTEAF
j_gene: TRBJ1-1; v_gene: TRBV5-1; CDR3aa: ASRQRMNTEAF
j_gene: TRBJ1-2; v_gene: TRBV13; CDR3aa: ASSNLTRLGYT
j_gene: TRBJ1-6; v_gene: TRBV14; CDR3aa: ASSQALTGYNSPLH
j_gene: TRBJ2-7; v_gene: TRBV6-1; CDR3aa: ASSAGLAGGTSGYEQY
j_gene: TRBJ2-1; v_gene: TRBV3-1/TRBV3-2; CDR3aa: ASSLVPESDEQF
j_gene: TRBJ1-1; v_gene: TRBV12-3/TRBV12-4; CDR3aa: ASRVGVNTEAF
j_gene: TRBJ1-3; v_gene: TRBV5-4; CDR3aa: ASSRDPTPSGNTIY
j_gene: TRBJ2-3; v_gene: TRBV7-3; CDR3aa: ASSLLAGAGTDTQY
j_gene: TRBJ1-1; v_gene: TRBV24-1; CDR3aa: ATSDFAGHRTF
j_gene: TRBJ1-1; v_gene: TRBV19; CDR3aa: ASHRVYTEAF
j_gene: TRBJ2-1; v_gene: TRBV9; CDR3aa: ASSAAPLAGGHNEQF
j_gene: TRBJ1-6; v_gene: TRBV30; CDR3aa: AWSVKAPRQGPGPLH
j_gene: TRBJ2-7; v_gene: TRBV4-1; CDR3aa: ASSQDFGGTYEQY
j_gene: TRBJ1-1; v_gene: TRBV13; CDR3aa: ASSLGTGGSTEAF
j_gene: TRBJ2-7; v_gene: TRBV5-4; CDR3aa: ASSLPDSYEQY
j_gene: TRBJ1-1; v_gene: TRBV7-2; CDR3aa: ASTPASRVNTEAF
j_gene: TRBJ2-5; v_gene: TRBV3-1/TRBV3-2; CDR3aa: ASSLGIAETQY
j_gene: TRBJ2-7; v_gene: TRBV28; CDR3aa: ASISGGEPYEQY
j_gene: TRBJ1-1; v_gene: TRBV18; CDR3aa: ASSAAGNTEAF
j_gene: TRBJ2-1; v_gene: TRBV19; CDR3aa: ASSIDPPGTGRPYNEQF
j_gene: TRBJ2-6; v_gene: TRBV5-8; CDR3aa: ASSLAGTGGLSGANVLT
j_gene: TRBJ1-5; v_gene: TRBV6-1; CDR3aa: ASSEALRTGVRPQH
j_gene: TRBJ2-1; v_gene: TRBV25-1; CDR3aa: ASTQDNEQF
j_gene: TRBJ1-1; v_gene: TRBV15; CDR3aa: ATSRVARANTEAF
j_gene: TRBJ2-1; v_gene: TRBV28; CDR3aa: ASSLNGRNNEQF
j_gene: TRBJ2-6; v_gene: TRBV5-1; CDR3aa: ASSLTGLEGANVLT